Reported below is one T cell receptor beta chain. What it binds is not known. Sequencing used immunoSEQ multiplex PCR; TCRdb keeps in-frame clones, though not all of them. Of 250,000 to 300,000 clones in the sample, 90% were seen once. This sample is part of a study of cytomegalovirus exposure and HLA in healthy donors. The study, taken as a whole, reports: Subsequent analysis showed first-cohort TCR clusters tending to co-occur in 120 validation repertoires. For cytomegalovirus status, the classifier reportedly gave diagnoses with high specificity and sensitivity.

The donors were members of the validation cohort, which comprised approximately 120 subjects and was separate from the first cohort of some 680 subjects. Sequenced material: PBMCs. This clonotype was sampled from a woman aged 18-35 years in good health and CMV-seronegative.

The CDR3 here is CASRTGPPVHNSPLHF. CDR3 nucleotide sequence: TGTGCCAGCAGGACAGGGCCTCCGGTCCATAATTCACCCCTCCACTTT. The chain couples TRBV7-2 to TRBJ1-6; 7 nucleotides line up with TRBD1. Germline loops: CDR1 SGHTA, CDR2 FQGNSA. The CDR3 loop spans 16 amino acids. V was clipped by 6 bases and J by 5 bases; unmatched bases: 10.